This T cell receptor (beta chain) is drawn from a study of persistence of HIV-infected CD4 T cells. Background on the study: Median time on suppressive ART was around eight years.

As regards this clone: What it recognizes is unknown.

The libraries were made with immunoSEQ version 4 in survey mode. Here immunoSEQ multiplex PCR was the method, and the copy in TCRdb shows in-frame clones only, minus some. Among about 51,000 clones listed, over 80% were seen once. This CDR3 is 14 amino acids long. CDR1 is LNHDA, CDR2 SQIVND, per germline (reference sequence). V was cut by 4 bases and J by 6 bases, with 13 bases left in between. Study-level findings and limits: CMV- and Gag-responding cells had lower TCRbeta richness than CD3/CD28-responding cells. Rare CMV-responding cells carrying HIV-1 proviruses were not analyzed separately for TCR.

Cells were stimulated nonspecifically with anti-CD3/anti-CD28 magnetic beads. Responding CD4+ T cells were sorted by upregulation of both CD40 ligand and CD69. Donors had CD4+ T cell counts above 400 cells/uL and were CMV-seropositive. The chain joins TRBV19 to TRBJ2-1; possibly TRBD1 or TRBD2 for D (6 bases each). The sequence was obtained from an adult woman with HIV who was CMV-seropositive. The source material was CD4+ T cells sorted from PBMCs after approximately 20-hour stimulation, sampled from a patient who received antiretroviral therapy. This CDR3 is CASSTGALGNEQFF. The CDR3, as DNA: TGTGCCAGTAGTACGGGGGCCCTTGGCAATGAGCAGTTCTTC.